A selection of T cell receptor beta chains follows, all from one sample in a study of patients and donors after allogeneic stem cell transplantation. Via MiXCR, TCRdb re-called the RT-PCR reads, giving one row per CDR3 protein. The data contain about a million distinct CDR3 sequences, approximately 18% of them singletons. Sequenced material: blood, either unsorted or a sorted T cell fraction (not recorded which). The receptor source for this set is a human donor who was either an allogeneic HSCT recipient or a stem cell or donor lymphocyte infusion donor (not recorded which). It is not recorded whose cells these are; they may come from a transplant donor. The CDR3 runs from the conserved cysteine through the conserved F or W.

V gene: TRBV5-1
CDR3 protein: CASSLLLSRGTGELFF

V gene: TRBV21-1
CDR3 protein: CASNRGNYGYTF

V gene: TRBV7-3
CDR3 protein: CASSATGSREQYF

V gene: TRBV5-5
CDR3 protein: CASSNQLRNTEAFF

V gene: TRBV29-1
CDR3 protein: CSVDPLLNTEAFF

V gene: TRBV29-1
CDR3 protein: CSVDPGGETQYF

V gene: TRBV5-1
CDR3 protein: CASSFRELDTEAFF

V gene: TRBV6-5
CDR3 protein: CASSYLSVRGGNEQYF

V gene: TRBV4-3
CDR3 protein: CASSQDSWTMPYEQYF

V gene: TRBV27
CDR3 protein: CASSWGQEGQPQHF

V gene: TRBV5-1
CDR3 protein: CASSLADPTTAAFF

V gene: TRBV7-8
CDR3 protein: CASSLARWREAMRQYF

V gene: TRBV15
CDR3 protein: CATSRDPGSTNTIYF

V gene: TRBV7-9
CDR3 protein: CASNLGQGEEKLFF

V gene: TRBV29-1
CDR3 protein: CSVDSSGEAFF

V gene: TRBV24-1
CDR3 protein: CATSDSREGYEQYF

V gene: TRBV15
CDR3 protein: CATSGRNQRQETQYF

V gene: TRBV20-1
CDR3 protein: CSARDRHDSPLHF

V gene: TRBV20-1
CDR3 protein: CSARETSGRADTQYF

V gene: TRBV29-1
CDR3 protein: CSVEWSSGRVAETQYF

V gene: TRBV4-2
CDR3 protein: CASSQVAGGGTDTQYF

V gene: TRBV12-3/TRBV12-4
CDR3 protein: CASRRTGGAAKNIQYF

V gene: TRBV11-2
CDR3 protein: CASSFGNDYNEQFF

V gene: TRBV10-3
CDR3 protein: CAISDSLASSYNEQFF

V gene: TRBV14
CDR3 protein: CASSQGSLAGPRGEQFF

V gene: TRBV20-1
CDR3 protein: CSARSGSLDDTQYF

V gene: TRBV6-5
CDR3 protein: CASSYSRVVGFTQYF

V gene: TRBV27
CDR3 protein: CASSPQLGGRTGNTIYF

V gene: TRBV18
CDR3 protein: CASSPRGQGNGYTF

V gene: TRBV21-1
CDR3 protein: CASSKGPARKPFHIYNEQFF

V gene: TRBV29-1
CDR3 protein: CSVLTGLRLEQYF

V gene: TRBV12-3/TRBV12-4
CDR3 protein: CASSPNPGPFVGEQYF

V gene: TRBV29-1
CDR3 protein: CSVDENSRFIGF